The rows below give T cell receptor beta chains drawn from one sample of a study of blood T cell repertoires in COVID-19. Sequencing was performed with immunoSEQ multiplex PCR; in TCRdb, only in-frame clones are kept and a portion is missing. There are around 270,000 clones in the sample; about four fifths occur only once, and roughly 1.4% lies in the top ten. The sequenced sample was peripheral blood. Receptor source: a woman aged 40 to 50 who had recovered from COVID-19. Each CDR3 is given without its conserved first and last residue. The order of the fields is J gene, V gene, CDR3 protein.

J gene: TRBJ1-2
V gene: TRBV7-9
CDR3 protein: ASSGGSSLGLGYT

J gene: TRBJ1-3
V gene: TRBV5-6
CDR3 protein: ASSLDWSSGNTIY

J gene: TRBJ2-2
V gene: TRBV2
CDR3 protein: ASCRAFTGELF

J gene: TRBJ2-6
V gene: TRBV30
CDR3 protein: AWSFPGQGRANVLT

J gene: TRBJ1-2
V gene: TRBV6-5
CDR3 protein: ASSSSAGYGYT

J gene: TRBJ1-2
V gene: TRBV27
CDR3 protein: ASSSRQGYGYT

J gene: TRBJ1-5
V gene: TRBV7-2
CDR3 protein: ASSFERNQPQH

J gene: TRBJ2-2
V gene: TRBV5-1
CDR3 protein: ASSLVAGNTGELF

J gene: TRBJ2-3
V gene: TRBV28
CDR3 protein: ASNKQGGSTDTQY

J gene: TRBJ2-3
V gene: TRBV5-4
CDR3 protein: ASSREALAGPDTQY

J gene: TRBJ2-1
V gene: TRBV2
CDR3 protein: ASGSYNEQF

J gene: TRBJ1-2
V gene: TRBV18
CDR3 protein: ASSPSGGRDYGYT

J gene: TRBJ1-1
V gene: TRBV7-9
CDR3 protein: ASSQDPGQGNTEAF

J gene: TRBJ1-1
V gene: TRBV6-4
CDR3 protein: ASSEAMNTEAF

J gene: TRBJ1-2
V gene: TRBV28
CDR3 protein: ASSLARPASYT

J gene: TRBJ2-7
V gene: TRBV18
CDR3 protein: ASSPYRGLSYEQY

J gene: TRBJ1-1
V gene: TRBV7-2
CDR3 protein: ASSWNGGRTEAF

J gene: TRBJ1-1
V gene: TRBV2
CDR3 protein: ASSETGTEAF

J gene: TRBJ1-1
V gene: TRBV19
CDR3 protein: ASSIDLWGRGSAF

J gene: TRBJ2-5
V gene: TRBV19
CDR3 protein: ASSTRGGSQETQY

J gene: TRBJ1-2
V gene: TRBV10-3
CDR3 protein: AISEVLGQDTGGYT

J gene: TRBJ1-5
V gene: TRBV12-3/TRBV12-4
CDR3 protein: ASRGLTNQPQH

J gene: TRBJ1-4
V gene: TRBV5-1
CDR3 protein: ASSPMGEPQSQLF

J gene: TRBJ1-2
V gene: TRBV28
CDR3 protein: ASLRSGYYGYT

J gene: TRBJ2-7
V gene: TRBV29-1
CDR3 protein: SVEDKREQY

J gene: TRBJ1-6
V gene: TRBV18
CDR3 protein: ASSPASADSPLH

J gene: TRBJ2-1
V gene: TRBV2
CDR3 protein: ASSGTSGGPSQEQF

J gene: TRBJ1-1
V gene: TRBV16
CDR3 protein: ASSQGREAEAF

J gene: TRBJ2-7
V gene: TRBV28
CDR3 protein: ASSFNRAKDEQY

J gene: TRBJ1-1
V gene: TRBV7-2
CDR3 protein: ASSLGHSFGTEAF

J gene: TRBJ2-3
V gene: TRBV28
CDR3 protein: ASRPDYRLGTDTQY

J gene: TRBJ1-5
V gene: TRBV3-1/TRBV3-2
CDR3 protein: ASSQVGGRDAQH

J gene: TRBJ1-5
V gene: TRBV19
CDR3 protein: ASSIRGNQPQH

J gene: TRBJ2-5
V gene: TRBV5-1
CDR3 protein: ASSLTGEIGETQY

J gene: TRBJ1-4
V gene: TRBV6-5
CDR3 protein: ASSYGTGVGKLF

J gene: TRBJ2-1
V gene: TRBV29-1
CDR3 protein: SVDPASNRGNEQF

J gene: TRBJ2-4
V gene: TRBV10-3
CDR3 protein: AIRDRVRNIQY

J gene: TRBJ2-1
V gene: TRBV3-1/TRBV3-2
CDR3 protein: ASSRSDRLDNEQF

J gene: TRBJ2-5
V gene: TRBV5-4
CDR3 protein: ASSLQLQETQY

J gene: TRBJ1-4
V gene: TRBV6-6
CDR3 protein: ASSYGDINEKLF

J gene: TRBJ2-5
V gene: TRBV6-6
CDR3 protein: ASSRVGGETQY

J gene: TRBJ1-4
V gene: TRBV3-1/TRBV3-2
CDR3 protein: ASSPTGVKEKLF

J gene: TRBJ1-2
V gene: TRBV3-1/TRBV3-2
CDR3 protein: ASSQGQGYGYT

J gene: TRBJ2-5
V gene: TRBV5-1
CDR3 protein: ASSPGTSQETQY

J gene: TRBJ2-7
V gene: TRBV28
CDR3 protein: ASSWTGRGYEQY

J gene: TRBJ2-7
V gene: TRBV12-3/TRBV12-4
CDR3 protein: ASSPRTGGEQY

J gene: TRBJ1-1
V gene: TRBV19
CDR3 protein: ASSIGQGALGTEAF

J gene: TRBJ1-1
V gene: TRBV5-8
CDR3 protein: ASSPRGARKAF

J gene: TRBJ2-5
V gene: TRBV29-1
CDR3 protein: SVPLTSGIGETQY

J gene: TRBJ1-5
V gene: TRBV6-6
CDR3 protein: ASSYSGREQPQH

J gene: TRBJ2-2
V gene: TRBV4-2
CDR3 protein: ASSPRGGSGQGGELF

J gene: TRBJ2-5
V gene: TRBV5-6
CDR3 protein: ASSWRTFSEEETQY

J gene: TRBJ2-3
V gene: TRBV11-2
CDR3 protein: ASSPGQALDTQY

J gene: TRBJ1-3
V gene: TRBV4-2
CDR3 protein: ASSQEVAVGNTIY

J gene: TRBJ2-7
V gene: TRBV29-1
CDR3 protein: SVSGRLAGSYEQY